What follows are 17 T cell receptor beta chains derived from one specimen sequenced in a study of T-cell reconstitution after alpha-beta-depleted transplantation in children. Preparation of the TCRbeta library involved a method that used unique molecular identifiers. TCRdb analysed the PCR reads with MiXCR anew, one entry per CDR3 protein. The sample includes approximately 190,000 distinct CDR3 sequences, roughly 9.1% seen only once; the top ten take roughly 36%. This specimen was PBMCs, mostly from graft donor cells, taken 360 days after TCRalphabeta/CD19-depleted stem cell transplant. These TCRs come from a male patient between 2 and 15 years old who had a stem cell transplant for acute myeloid leukemia, so the T cells may come from the graft donor.

This chain's CDR3 is CATSAGYPNTGELFF. The DNA of the CDR3 is TGTGCCACCAGTGCGGGGTACCCCAACACCGGGGAGCTGTTTTTT. The chain employs TRBV24-1 and TRBJ2-2, with D perhaps TRBD2 (5 bases). Trimming took off 5 bases at V and 2 bases at J, with 11 bases between the two ends. The CDR3 is made up of 15 amino acids. Germline V gene data show CDR1 as KGHDR and CDR2 as SFDVKD.

A few counts support this clonotype. This sequence joins TRBV3-1 and TRBJ2-2; 9 bases match TRBD1. Germline V gene data show CDR1 as LGHDT and CDR2 as YNNKEL (reference sequence). The CDR3 is 15 amino acids. Trimming took 3 bases from V and 6 from J; bases not matched to a gene: 5. The CDR3 is CASSHRDREAGELFF. In DNA form, the CDR3 reads TGTGCCAGCAGCCACCGGGACAGGGAGGCCGGGGAGCTGTTTTTT.

Ten or more counts support this clonotype. The chain has TRBV6-5 and TRBJ2-2, with D perhaps TRBD1 (6 bases). The length of the CDR3 is 16 residues. The germline gives CDR1 MNHEY, CDR2 SVGAGI. The V and J ends lost 2 bases and 3 bases respectively, with 13 bases between them. The CDR3 DNA is TGTGCCAGCAGTTACGTGAGGAGGACAGACACCGGGGAGCTGTTTTTT. This translates into CASSYVRRTDTGELFF.

The sample holds a few counts of this clonotype. The chain has TRBV15 and TRBJ2-5; unclear D gene. This CDR3 spans 14 amino acids. V lost 3 bases and J lost 5, with 13 bases in between. Germline V lookup: CDR1 LNHNV, CDR2 YYDKDF (reference sequence). The CDR3 nucleotides read TGTGCCACCAGCAGCGATTCACTCCGGGAGACCCAGTACTTC. The encoded protein is CATSSDSLRETQYF.

The chain combines TRBV5-1 with TRBJ2-1; D perhaps matches TRBD1 (7 bases). CDR3 length: 16 residues. The germline gives CDR1 SGHRS, CDR2 YFSETQ. V was trimmed by 0 bases and J by 6 bases, leaving 16 bases between them. Written as DNA, the CDR3 is TGCGCCAGCAGCTTGGTCGGCAGGGGGGTTCTCAATGAGCAGTTCTTC. Encoded protein: CASSLVGRGVLNEQFF.

This clonotype came up a few times. The chain recombines TRBV5-6 with TRBJ1-1; maybe TRBD1 (5 bases). The germline gives CDR1 SGHDT, CDR2 YYEEEE. CDR3 length: 15 residues. Trimming left V 0 bases short and J 10 bases short, with 19 bases between. CDR3 residues: CASSLDPAGLAAAFF. Written as DNA, the CDR3 is TGTGCCAGCAGCTTGGACCCGGCAGGGCTGGCGGCAGCTTTCTTT.

This clonotype was found many times. The junction departs from germline at one end; a sequencing error may be responsible. The J gene is TRBJ1-1, the V gene TRBV12-3 or TRBV12-4, with D perhaps TRBD1 (5 bases). This CDR3 is 14 amino acids long. CDR3 amino acids: CASSIAGWGTEAFF. CDR3 in DNA: TGTGCCAGCAGTATAGCAGGGTGGGGGACTGAAGCTTTCTTT.

This clonotype was seen a handful of times. This chain uses TRBV12-3 or TRBV12-4 with TRBJ2-3; D may match TRBD1 or TRBD2 (7 bases each). The V end lost 4 bases, the J end lost 3 bases, and 17 bases lay between the germline ends. CDR3 length equals 16 residues. CDR3 residues: CASSWREGARTDTQYF. The CDR3 region has the DNA TGTGCCAGCAGTTGGAGGGAGGGGGCAAGAACAGATACGCAGTATTTT.

The table lists this clonotype with a few counts. The chain employs TRBV20-1 and TRBJ1-1, with D unresolved. Germline V gives CDR1 DFQATT, CDR2 SNEGSKA (reference sequence). Between the trimmed V and J ends, which lost 2 bases and 1 base, there was a span of 11 bases. The CDR3 loop spans 14 amino acids. The CDR3 spells CSARYDTENTEAFF. In nucleotides, the CDR3 is TGCAGTGCTAGATACGATACAGAGAACACTGAAGCTTTCTTT.

The table lists this clonotype with many counts. The V gene is TRBV28, the J gene TRBJ2-7, with TRBD2 as a possible D gene (5 bases). This CDR3 spans 15 amino acids. The V end was cut by 6 bases, the J end by 2 bases, with 17 bases between. Germline CDR1 is MDHEN and CDR2 is SYDVKM. The CDR3 sequence: CASSETSTGTYEQYV. The DNA of the CDR3 is TGTGCCAGCAGCGAGACCTCGACGGGAACCTACGAGCAGTACGTC.

This clonotype was detected ten times or more. This sequence joins TRBV5-6 and TRBJ1-1, with D hard to call. In germline, CDR1 is SGHDT, CDR2 YYEEEE. V gave up 1 base and J gave up 1 base, with 5 bases separating them. The CDR3 spans 13 residues. CDR3 DNA: TGTGCCAGCAGCTTGCAGTGGAACACTGAAGCTTTCTTT. This sequence encodes CASSLQWNTEAFF.

This clonotype was seen ten or more times. V and J are TRBV29-1 and TRBJ1-1, with no clear D. Trimming stripped 2 bases from V and 0 bases from J, with 7 bases between. The CDR3 length is 13 residues. The germline gives CDR1 SQVTM, CDR2 ANQGSEA. Here the CDR3 reads CSVEKQLNTEAFF. CDR3 sequence (DNA): TGCAGCGTTGAAAAACAGCTGAACACTGAAGCTTTCTTT. The full variable domain, completed using reference TRBV29-1 and TRBJ1-1, is SAVISQKPSRDICQRGTSLTIQCQVDSQVTMMFWYRQQPGQSLTLIATANQGSEATYESGFVIDKFPISRPNLTFSTLTVSNMSPEDSSIYLCSVEKQLNTEAFFGQGTRLTVV.

This clonotype has ten or more counts. CDR3 sequence: CASSRDRARFTEAFF. The CDR3 bases are TGTGCCAGCAGTCGGGACAGGGCGAGGTTCACTGAAGCTTTCTTT. The chain recombines TRBV12-3 or TRBV12-4 with TRBJ1-1, with 9 bases fitting TRBD1. This CDR3 region has 15 residues. The J segment lost 4 bases and the V segment lost 5 bases, leaving 8 bases of the junction unmatched.

The chain combines TRBV6-6 with TRBJ2-7; tentative D call: TRBD2 (6 bases). The V gene lost 8 bases and the J gene lost 0 bases, with 11 bases spanning the gap. The CDR3 runs to 13 residues. Germline values: CDR1 MNHNY, CDR2 SVGAGI (reference sequence). In DNA, the CDR3 is TGTGCCAGCCGGGCGGGGCCCTCCTACGAGCAGTACGTC. Protein product: CASRAGPSYEQYV.

This clonotype appeared many times. The chain links TRBV20-1 to TRBJ1-3; TRBD1 matches at 7 bases. Germline trimming cut 3 bases from V and 2 bases from J; bases unmatched to any gene: 7. The CDR3 has 15 residues. CDR1 and CDR2 (germline): DFQATT, SNEGSKA (reference sequence). CDR3 region: CSASPATGPGNTIYF. CDR3 DNA sequence: TGCAGTGCTAGCCCGGCGACAGGGCCTGGAAACACCATATATTTT.

This clonotype was recorded many times. This sequence joins TRBV20-1 and TRBJ1-4; 9 bases map to TRBD1. The CDR3 has 13 amino acids. Unmatched junction bases numbered 7, after V lost 7 bases and J lost 7 bases. Germline V gene sequence: CDR1 DFQATT, CDR2 SNEGSKA (reference sequence). CDR3 bases: TGCAGTGTTGAGACAGGGGGGAGTGAAAAACTGTTTTTT. Its protein is CSVETGGSEKLFF.

This clonotype was found many times. This rearrangement joins TRBV12-3 or TRBV12-4 to TRBJ2-7; no reliable D call. The V end was cut by 11 bases, the J end by 2 bases, with 16 bases between. This CDR3 has 13 amino acids. DNA of the CDR3: TGTGCCGGCTCCGGGCCCGCTACCTACGAGCAGTACGTC. As protein: CAGSGPATYEQYV.